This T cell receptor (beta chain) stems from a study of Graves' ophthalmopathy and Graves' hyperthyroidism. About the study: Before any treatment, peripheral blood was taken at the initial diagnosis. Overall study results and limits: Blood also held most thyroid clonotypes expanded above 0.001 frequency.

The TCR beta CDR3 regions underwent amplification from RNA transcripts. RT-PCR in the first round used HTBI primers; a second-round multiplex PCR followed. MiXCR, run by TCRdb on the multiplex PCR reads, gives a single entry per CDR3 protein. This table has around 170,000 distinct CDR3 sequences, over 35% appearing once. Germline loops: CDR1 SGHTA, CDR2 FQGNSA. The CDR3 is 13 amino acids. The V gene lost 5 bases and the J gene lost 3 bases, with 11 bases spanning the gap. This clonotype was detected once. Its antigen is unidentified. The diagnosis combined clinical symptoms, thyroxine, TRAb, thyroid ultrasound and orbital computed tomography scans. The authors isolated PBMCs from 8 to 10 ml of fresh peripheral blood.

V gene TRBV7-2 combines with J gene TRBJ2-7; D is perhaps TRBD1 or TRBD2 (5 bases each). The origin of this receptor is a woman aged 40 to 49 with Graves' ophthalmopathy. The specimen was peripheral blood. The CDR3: CASSRDLFYEQYF. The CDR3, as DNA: TGTGCCAGCAGCAGGGACCTGTTCTACGAGCAGTACTTC.